Presented here are 26 T cell receptor beta chains from one specimen sequenced in a study of shared clonotypes between healthy human individuals (dated by TCRdb to 2018 to 2021). Receptor amplification or capture employed the immunoSEQ multiplex PCR assay. Drawn from immuneACCESS, this table holds only the in-frame rearrangements with V and J called that TCRdb kept. Clones are partly lost; checked studies trace under half to an unresolved V gene and leave the rest unexplained. This sample comprises 2.3 million or so clones, just over 90% of them detected only once. Together, the top ten hold approximately 0.4% of the sample. The material sequenced was naive CD4+ T cells from PBMCs. Per the publication, the cell subset or site label means: CD45RA+ positively selected. All receptors come from a man aged 18 to 29 in good health. Some clones in this sample may be carry-over from other donors' samples.

The rearrangement uses TRBV9 and TRBJ2-5; 11 nucleotides align to TRBD1. CDR3 length equals 17 residues. Germline lookup yields CDR1 SGDLS and CDR2 YYNGEE. With 0 bases clipped from V and 5 bases from J, the junction kept 9 bases outside the gene matches. The CDR3 sequence is CASSVAGTGGLEETQYF. DNA of the CDR3: TGTGCCAGCAGCGTAGCGGGGACAGGGGGTCTCGAGGAGACCCAGTACTTC.

CDR3 nucleotide sequence: TGTGCCAGTAGTGAGGACAGGAATCAGCCCCAGCATTTT. Protein sequence: CASSEDRNQPQHF. The chain combines TRBV19 with TRBJ1-5; TRBD1 agrees at 7 bases. The V gene's germline CDR1 is LNHDA and CDR2 SQIVND (reference sequence). The CDR3 sequence is 13 residues long. Trimming cost V 5 bases and J 4 bases; bases outside gene matches: 2.

This clone was seen more than once but under ten times. Other DNA sequences in this specimen translate into the identical CDR3. The chain combines TRBV5-1 with TRBJ2-5; D could derive from TRBD1 or TRBD2 (5 bases each). The CDR3 covers 14 residues. CDR1 SGHRS and CDR2 YFSETQ come from the germline V gene. V was cut by 0 bases and J by 1 base, with 7 bases left in between. CDR3 DNA sequence: TGCGCCAGCAGCTTGGGGGGGTTCCAAGAGACCCAGTACTTC. Encoded protein: CASSLGGFQETQYF.

The V gene is TRBV7-2, the J gene TRBJ2-1, with 10 bases matching TRBD2. Germline V gene lookup returns CDR1 SGHTA and CDR2 FQGNSA. The J segment lost 8 bases and the V segment lost 1 base, leaving 5 bases of the junction unmatched. The CDR3 extends over 15 amino acids. CDR3 sequence: CASSLEAGGQYEQFF. CDR3 sequence (DNA): TGTGCCAGCAGCTTAGAAGCGGGAGGGCAGTATGAGCAGTTCTTC.

The chain joins TRBV6-6 to TRBJ1-5; D perhaps matches TRBD1 (6 bases). The V and J ends lost 5 bases and 3 bases respectively, with 14 bases between them. The length of the CDR3 is 15 residues. Per the germline V gene, CDR1 is MNHNY and CDR2 is SVGAGI (reference sequence). The CDR3 region has the DNA TGTGCCAGCAGTCCATTAGGGGGAGTCAATCAGCCCCAGCATTTT. As protein: CASSPLGGVNQPQHF.

The rearrangement joins TRBV5-1 to TRBJ2-3, with 14 bases matching TRBD2. V dropped 3 bases and J dropped 0; count of bases not matched to a gene: 15. Germline V gives CDR1 SGHRS, CDR2 YFSETQ. The CDR3 spans 21 residues. CDR3 nucleotide sequence: TGCGCCAGCAGCTCCTTACTCGGACTAGCGGGAGGTATAGGAAGCACAGATACGCAGTATTTT. This gives the protein CASSSLLGLAGGIGSTDTQYF.

The chain employs TRBV9 and TRBJ2-3; D call uncertain. With 1 base removed from V and 2 bases from J, the gap between germline ends came to 8 bases. The CDR3 extends over 14 amino acids. Germline loops: CDR1 SGDLS, CDR2 YYNGEE. The CDR3 bases are TGTGCCAGCAGCGTATGGCTTTTCACAGATACGCAGTATTTT. Protein sequence: CASSVWLFTDTQYF.

The genes are TRBV19 and TRBJ2-5; D uncertain. Trimming left V 2 bases short and J 4 bases short, with 8 bases between. Germline V gene data show CDR1 as LNHDA and CDR2 as SQIVND (reference sequence). The CDR3 is made up of 13 amino acids. CDR3 in amino acids: CASSITGPETQYF. The CDR3 nucleotides are TGTGCCAGTAGTATAACTGGGCCAGAGACCCAGTACTTC.

V is TRBV30 and J is TRBJ2-7; D gene ambiguous. Per the germline V gene, CDR1 is GTSNPN and CDR2 is SVGIG (reference sequence). CDR3 size: 11 residues. Deletions cut 5 bases from V and 5 bases from J, with 10 bases between. In DNA, the CDR3 is TGTGCCTGGTCTAGGTGGGACGAGCAGTACTTC. It codes for CAWSRWDEQYF.

The chain uses TRBV4-1 and TRBJ2-1; no definite D call. Germline loops: CDR1 MGHRA, CDR2 YSYEKL. The CDR3 is 14 amino acids. V dropped 4 bases and J dropped 3 bases, with 10 bases sitting between them. CDR3 protein: CASSPLSLYNEQFF. CDR3 DNA sequence: TGCGCCAGCAGCCCGCTTTCCCTCTACAATGAGCAGTTCTTC.

This chain joins TRBV5-1 and TRBJ1-3; 9 nucleotides match TRBD1. The germline CDR1 and CDR2 sequences are SGHRS and YFSETQ. This CDR3 comprises 16 residues. After removal of 3 bases from V and 6 bases from J, the junction contained 10 bases not matched to a gene. CDR3 region: CASSYGTGLLENTIYF. The DNA for the CDR3 is TGCGCCAGCAGCTACGGGACAGGGTTGCTTGAAAACACCATATATTTT. Using reference TRBV5-1 and TRBJ1-3 for the parts outside the CDR3, the full variable domain is KAGVTQTPRYLIKTRGQQVTLSCSPISGHRSVSWYQQTPGQGLQFLFEYFSETQRNKGNFPGRFSGRQFSNSRSEMNVSTLELGDSALYLCASSYGTGLLENTIYFGEGSWLTVV.

The chain is built from TRBV28 and TRBJ2-1, with D perhaps matching TRBD2 (5 bases). This CDR3 contains 11 residues. The V gene's germline CDR1 is MDHEN and CDR2 SYDVKM. Trimming took 6 bases from V and 9 from J, leaving 9 bases between them. CDR3 sequence reads: CASRTAGEQFF. CDR3 sequence (DNA): TGTGCCAGCAGAACCGCGGGTGAGCAGTTCTTC.

Points on this clone: Other DNA sequences within the sample encode an identical CDR3. V gene TRBV18 combines with J gene TRBJ1-4, with D possibly TRBD1 on 6 matching bases. Germline assignment: CDR1 KGHSH and CDR2 LQKENI. Trimming cost V 6 bases and J 8 bases, with 16 bases left between them. The CDR3 has 14 amino acids. For the CDR3, the DNA is TGTGCCAGCTCCCCTCAGGGGAAGGGAGAAAAACTGTTTTTT. Residues: CASSPQGKGEKLFF.

This clone has just one count. The chain combines TRBV7-8 with TRBJ2-7; perhaps TRBD1 as D (5 bases). V lost 1 base to trimming and J lost 6 bases, with 10 bases between them. In germline, CDR1 is SGHVS, CDR2 FQNEAQ. There are 13 residues in the CDR3. CDR3: CASSLGQGAEQYF. As DNA, the CDR3 is TGTGCCAGCAGCTTAGGCCAGGGCGCCGAGCAGTACTTC.

This rearrangement joins TRBV7-2 to TRBJ1-1; D call uncertain. From germline, CDR1 is SGHTA and CDR2 FQGNSA. Trimming left V 5 bases short and J 3 bases short, with 10 bases between. CDR3 size: 13 residues. CDR3 sequence (DNA): TGTGCCAGCAGCCTCCACAGAGACACTGAAGCTTTCTTT. It translates to CASSLHRDTEAFF.

The chain combines TRBV5-1 with TRBJ2-3, with a possible D match to TRBD1 (6 bases). Between the trimmed V and J ends, which lost 5 bases and 4 bases, there was a span of 20 bases. The CDR3 spans 16 residues. Germline V gene data show CDR1 as SGHRS and CDR2 as YFSETQ. The chain's CDR3 is CASSSGYTGNSDTQYF. Written as DNA, the CDR3 is TGCGCCAGCAGTTCAGGGTACACAGGGAACTCAGATACGCAGTATTTT.

The chain is built from TRBV5-1 and TRBJ2-1, with TRBD2 identical over 12 bases. The CDR3 sequence is 16 residues long. The V and J ends lost 5 bases and 2 bases, in that order; junction bases with no gene match: 5. Germline V CDR1 and CDR2: SGHRS, YFSETQ. This CDR3 is CASRRTSGITYNEQFF. CDR3 sequence (DNA): TGCGCCAGCAGGCGGACTAGCGGGATTACCTACAATGAGCAGTTCTTC.

The chain carries TRBV10-1 and TRBJ2-4; D is undetermined. V was trimmed by 1 base and J by 6 bases, leaving 10 bases between them. The CDR3 is 14 residues long. Germline CDR1 and CDR2: WNHNN and SYGVQD (reference sequence). The CDR3 sequence is CASSEYGSRNIQYF. The CDR3 bases are TGCGCCAGCAGTGAGTACGGTAGCAGAAACATTCAGTACTTC.

V gene TRBV7-2 combines with J gene TRBJ2-2; D is possibly TRBD2 (5 bases). V was clipped by 3 bases and J by 2 bases, with 13 bases between them. This CDR3 region has 16 residues. The germline gives CDR1 SGHTA, CDR2 FQGNSA. The CDR3 coding sequence is TGTGCCAGCAGCTTCCGGCGGGCAGCTAACACCGGGGAGCTGTTTTTT. Protein product: CASSFRRAANTGELFF.

The rearrangement links TRBV4-1 to TRBJ2-3, with D unresolved. CDR1 MGHRA and CDR2 YSYEKL come from the germline V gene. V was shortened by 1 base and J by 0 bases, with 8 bases between the two germline ends. The CDR3 is made up of 15 amino acids. Written as DNA, the CDR3 is TGCGCCAGCAGCCAAGTCGACACTAGCACAGATACGCAGTATTTT. The encoded protein is CASSQVDTSTDTQYF.

V gene TRBV28 combines with J gene TRBJ2-7; 8 positions match TRBD1. CDR1 MDHEN and CDR2 SYDVKM come from the germline V gene. The CDR3 has 16 amino acids. Trimming took 8 bases from V and 5 from J; bases not matched to a gene: 17. CDR3 sequence (DNA): TGTGCCAGCGGATTGGCCGGGTGGCAGGGGGCCGACGAGCAGTACTTC. Translating gives CASGLAGWQGADEQYF. The whole variable domain, filled in from reference TRBV28 and TRBJ2-7, reads DVKVTQSSRYLVKRTGEKVFLECVQDMDHENMFWYRQDPGLGLRLIYFSYDVKMKEKGDIPEGYSVSREKKERFSLILESASTNQTSMYLCASGLAGWQGADEQYFGPGTRLTVT.

A note on this clone: This sample includes further DNA sequences coding for the same CDR3. The chain has TRBV28 and TRBJ1-2; unclear D gene. Deletions cut 5 bases from V and 5 bases from J, with 12 bases between. The CDR3 runs to 13 residues. Germline values: CDR1 MDHEN, CDR2 SYDVKM. CDR3 DNA: TGTGCCAGCAGTCCGTCGGGTCCATATGGCTACACCTTC. Residues: CASSPSGPYGYTF.

This CDR3 is CATRLGTGSYEQYF. CDR3 nucleotide sequence: TGTGCCACCCGCCTCGGGACAGGGTCCTACGAGCAGTACTTC. The chain uses TRBV28 and TRBJ2-7, with 9 positions matching TRBD1. Trimming removed 10 bases from V and 1 base from J; junction bases left unmatched: 8. Germline V gene sequence: CDR1 MDHEN, CDR2 SYDVKM. This CDR3 comprises 14 residues.

The V gene is TRBV18, the J gene TRBJ1-5; TRBD1 agrees at 7 bases. V shed 4 bases, J shed 11 bases, and the junction held 11 bases outside the gene matches. Germline lookup yields CDR1 KGHSH and CDR2 LQKENI. CDR3 length: 14 amino acids. CDR3 bases: TGTGCCAGCTCACAGGGGACAGCGGATCCTACCCAGCATTTT. Amino acid sequence: CASSQGTADPTQHF.

This chain uses TRBV27 with TRBJ2-5; D is ambiguous. The V gene's germline CDR1 is MNHEY and CDR2 SMNVEV (reference sequence). The CDR3 spans 15 residues. V lost 6 bases and J 5 bases, leaving 19 bases between the germline ends. The CDR3 is CASRPRPGRDETQYF. In nucleotides, the CDR3 is TGTGCCAGCAGACCACGGCCCGGTAGGGATGAGACCCAGTACTTC.

The gene calls are TRBV28 and TRBJ1-5; the D gene is possibly TRBD1 (6 bases). Trimming removed 5 bases from V and 7 bases from J, with 15 bases in between. Germline V CDR1 and CDR2: MDHEN, SYDVKM. The CDR3 is 14 amino acids. CDR3: CASSPQGRVQPQHF. The CDR3, as DNA: TGTGCCAGCAGTCCACAGGGTAGAGTACAGCCCCAGCATTTT.